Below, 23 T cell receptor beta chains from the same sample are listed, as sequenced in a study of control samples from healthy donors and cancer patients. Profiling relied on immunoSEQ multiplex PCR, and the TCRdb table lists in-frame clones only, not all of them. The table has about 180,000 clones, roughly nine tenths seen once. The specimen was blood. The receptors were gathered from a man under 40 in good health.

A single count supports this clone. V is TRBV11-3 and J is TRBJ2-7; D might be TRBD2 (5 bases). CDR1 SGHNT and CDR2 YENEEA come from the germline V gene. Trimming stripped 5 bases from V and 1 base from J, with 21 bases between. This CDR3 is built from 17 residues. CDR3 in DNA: TGTGCCAGCAGCATTCGGGGTTCAGGTCCTCTTTCCTACGAGCAGTACTTC. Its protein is CASSIRGSGPLSYEQYF.

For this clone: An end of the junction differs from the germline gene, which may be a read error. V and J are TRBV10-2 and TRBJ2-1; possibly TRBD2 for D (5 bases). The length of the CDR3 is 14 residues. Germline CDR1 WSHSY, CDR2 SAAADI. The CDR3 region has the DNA TGCGCCACCAGTGAGACCCAGCGGTACAATGAGCAGTTCTTC. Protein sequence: CATSETQRYNEQFF.

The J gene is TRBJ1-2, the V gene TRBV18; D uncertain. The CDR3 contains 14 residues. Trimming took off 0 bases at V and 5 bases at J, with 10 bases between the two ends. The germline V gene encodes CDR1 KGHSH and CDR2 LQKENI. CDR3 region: CASSPPGRAYGYTF. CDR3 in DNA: TGTGCCAGCTCACCACCGGGAAGGGCTTATGGCTACACCTTC.

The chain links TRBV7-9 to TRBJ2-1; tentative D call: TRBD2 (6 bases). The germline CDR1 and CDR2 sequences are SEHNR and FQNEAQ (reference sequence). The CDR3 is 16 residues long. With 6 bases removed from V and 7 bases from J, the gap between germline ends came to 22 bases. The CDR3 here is CASSLWVLAEGNEQFF. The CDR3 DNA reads TGTGCCAGCAGTCTTTGGGTACTAGCCGAGGGGAATGAGCAGTTCTTC.

This chain's CDR3 is CASSLYGGTFDEQYF. For the CDR3, the DNA is TGTGCCAGCAGTTTATATGGGGGGACCTTCGACGAGCAGTACTTC. This rearrangement joins TRBV27 to TRBJ2-7; D might be TRBD2 (6 bases). Deletions cut 1 base from V and 5 bases from J, with 15 bases between. This CDR3 has 15 residues. Germline lookup yields CDR1 MNHEY and CDR2 SMNVEV (reference sequence).

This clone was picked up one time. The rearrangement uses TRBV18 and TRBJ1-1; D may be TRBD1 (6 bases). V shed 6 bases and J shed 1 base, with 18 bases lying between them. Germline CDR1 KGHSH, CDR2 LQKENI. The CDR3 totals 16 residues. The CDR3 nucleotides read TGTGCCAGCTCCCCCCTGGGGGGGCCCGGGAACACTGAAGCTTTCTTT. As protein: CASSPLGGPGNTEAFF.

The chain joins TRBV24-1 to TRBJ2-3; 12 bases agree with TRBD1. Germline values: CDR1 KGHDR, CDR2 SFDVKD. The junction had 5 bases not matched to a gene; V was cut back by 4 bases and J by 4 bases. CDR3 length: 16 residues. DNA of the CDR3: TGTGCCACCAGTGACACCGGGACAGGGGGCTCAGATACGCAGTATTTT. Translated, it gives CATSDTGTGGSDTQYF.

The chain's CDR3 is CAWRSPGTFNQPQHF. CDR3 nucleotides: TGTGCCTGGAGAAGTCCCGGGACCTTCAATCAGCCCCAGCATTTT. J is TRBJ1-5 and V is TRBV30; a possible D gene is TRBD1 (5 bases). There are 15 residues in the CDR3. The germline V gene encodes CDR1 GTSNPN and CDR2 SVGIG (reference sequence). V was pared by 3 bases and J by 3 bases, with 15 bases between.

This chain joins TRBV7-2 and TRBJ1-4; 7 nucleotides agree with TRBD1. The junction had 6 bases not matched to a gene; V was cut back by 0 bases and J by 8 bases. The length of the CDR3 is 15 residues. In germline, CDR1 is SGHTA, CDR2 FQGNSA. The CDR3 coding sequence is TGTGCCAGCAGCTTAGCACTGACAGGGAAAGAAAAACTGTTTTTT. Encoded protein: CASSLALTGKEKLFF.

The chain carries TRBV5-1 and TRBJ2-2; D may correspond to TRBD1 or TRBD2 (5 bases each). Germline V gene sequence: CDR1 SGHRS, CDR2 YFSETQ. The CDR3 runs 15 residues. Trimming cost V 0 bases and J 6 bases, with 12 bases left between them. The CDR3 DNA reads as TGCGCCAGCAGCTTGGGGGGGTCTGAGGCCGGGGAGCTGTTTTTT. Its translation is CASSLGGSEAGELFF.

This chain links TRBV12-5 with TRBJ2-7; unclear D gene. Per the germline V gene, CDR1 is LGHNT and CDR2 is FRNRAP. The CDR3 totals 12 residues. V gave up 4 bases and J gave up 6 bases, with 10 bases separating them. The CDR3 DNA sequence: TGTGCTAGTGGTTCGGGTCAAGGCGAGCAGTACTTC. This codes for CASGSGQGEQYF.

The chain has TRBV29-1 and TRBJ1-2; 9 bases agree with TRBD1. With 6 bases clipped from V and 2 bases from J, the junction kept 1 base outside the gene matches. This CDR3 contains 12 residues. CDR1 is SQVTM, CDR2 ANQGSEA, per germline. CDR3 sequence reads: CSVGTGNYGYTF. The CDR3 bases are TGCAGCGTGGGGACAGGGAACTATGGCTACACCTTC. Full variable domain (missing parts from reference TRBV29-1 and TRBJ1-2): SAVISQKPSRDICQRGTSLTIQCQVDSQVTMMFWYRQQPGQSLTLIATANQGSEATYESGFVIDKFPISRPNLTFSTLTVSNMSPEDSSIYLCSVGTGNYGYTFGSGTRLTVV.

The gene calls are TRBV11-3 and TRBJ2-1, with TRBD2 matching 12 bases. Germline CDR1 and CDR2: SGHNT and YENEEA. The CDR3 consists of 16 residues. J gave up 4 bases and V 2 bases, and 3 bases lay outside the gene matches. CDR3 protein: CASSLRGLAGYNEQFF. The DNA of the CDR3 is TGTGCCAGCAGCTTACGGGGACTAGCGGGTTACAATGAGCAGTTCTTC.

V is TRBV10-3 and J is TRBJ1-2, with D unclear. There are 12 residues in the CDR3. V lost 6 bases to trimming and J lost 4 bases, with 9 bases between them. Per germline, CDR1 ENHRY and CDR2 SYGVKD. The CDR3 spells CAIRKSSYGYTF. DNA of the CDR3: TGTGCCATCAGGAAGAGTAGCTATGGCTACACCTTC.

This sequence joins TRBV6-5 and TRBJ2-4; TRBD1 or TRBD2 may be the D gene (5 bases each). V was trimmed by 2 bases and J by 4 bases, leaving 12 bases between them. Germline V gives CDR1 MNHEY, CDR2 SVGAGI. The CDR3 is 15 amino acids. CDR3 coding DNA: TGTGCCAGCAGTTACGTTCCGGGACCGAAAAACATTCAGTACTTC. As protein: CASSYVPGPKNIQYF.

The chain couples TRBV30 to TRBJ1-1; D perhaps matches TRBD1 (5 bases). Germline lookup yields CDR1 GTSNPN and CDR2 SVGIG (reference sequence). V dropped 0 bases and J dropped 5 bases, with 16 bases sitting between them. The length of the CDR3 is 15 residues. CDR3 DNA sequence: TGTGCCTGGAGTGTATCGTATGGGGGAAGAACTGAAGCTTTCTTT. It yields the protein CAWSVSYGGRTEAFF. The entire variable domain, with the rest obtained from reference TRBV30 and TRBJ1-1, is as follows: SQTIHQWPATLVQPVGSPLSLECTVEGTSNPNLYWYRQAAGRGLQLLFYSVGIGQISSEVPQNLSASRPQDRQFILSSKKLLLSDSGFYLCAWSVSYGGRTEAFFGQGTRLTVV.

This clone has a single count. CDR3 DNA sequence: TGTGCCAGCAGAGTAACCTACGAGCAGTACTTC. This encodes CASRVTYEQYF. The rearrangement joins TRBV6-5 to TRBJ2-7; D gene uncertain. This CDR3 comprises 11 residues. Germline assignment: CDR1 MNHEY and CDR2 SVGAGI. V shed 6 bases and J shed 2 bases, with 5 bases lying between them.

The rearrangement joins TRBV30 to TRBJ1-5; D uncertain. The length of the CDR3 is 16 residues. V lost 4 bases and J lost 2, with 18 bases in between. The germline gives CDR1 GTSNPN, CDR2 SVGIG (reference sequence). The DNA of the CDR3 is TGTGCCTGGACCCCCAGGACGGACCGGGGCAATCAGCCCCAGCATTTT. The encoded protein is CAWTPRTDRGNQPQHF. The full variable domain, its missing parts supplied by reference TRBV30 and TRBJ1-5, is SQTIHQWPATLVQPVGSPLSLECTVEGTSNPNLYWYRQAAGRGLQLLFYSVGIGQISSEVPQNLSASRPQDRQFILSSKKLLLSDSGFYLCAWTPRTDRGNQPQHFGDGTRLSIL.

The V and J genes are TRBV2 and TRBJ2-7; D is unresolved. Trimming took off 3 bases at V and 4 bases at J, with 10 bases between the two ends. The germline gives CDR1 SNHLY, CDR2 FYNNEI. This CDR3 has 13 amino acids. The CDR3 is CASSEPSLYEQYF. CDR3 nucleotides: TGTGCCAGCAGTGAGCCGTCCTTATACGAGCAGTACTTC.

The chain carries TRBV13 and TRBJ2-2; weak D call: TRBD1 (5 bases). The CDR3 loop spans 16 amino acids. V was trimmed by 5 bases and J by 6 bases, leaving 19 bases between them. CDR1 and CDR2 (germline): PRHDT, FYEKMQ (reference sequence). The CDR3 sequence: CASSTRTPTASGELFF. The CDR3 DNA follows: TGTGCCAGCAGCACCAGGACACCCACGGCCTCCGGGGAGCTGTTTTTT.

CDR3 protein: CASSEQGSYYEQYF. The DNA for the CDR3 is TGTGCCAGCAGTGAACAGGGGAGTTACTACGAGCAGTACTTC. The chain combines TRBV25-1 with TRBJ2-7; a possible D gene is TRBD1 (6 bases). There are 14 residues in the CDR3. Trimming removed 2 bases at V and 3 bases at J, with 11 bases between. CDR1 is MGHDK and CDR2 is SYGVNS in the germline V gene.

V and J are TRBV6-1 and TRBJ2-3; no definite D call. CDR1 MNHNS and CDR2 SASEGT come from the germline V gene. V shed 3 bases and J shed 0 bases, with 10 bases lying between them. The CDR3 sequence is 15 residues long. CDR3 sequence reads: CASSEFRTSTDTQYF. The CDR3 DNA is TGTGCCAGCAGTGAGTTTAGGACGAGCACAGATACGCAGTATTTT.

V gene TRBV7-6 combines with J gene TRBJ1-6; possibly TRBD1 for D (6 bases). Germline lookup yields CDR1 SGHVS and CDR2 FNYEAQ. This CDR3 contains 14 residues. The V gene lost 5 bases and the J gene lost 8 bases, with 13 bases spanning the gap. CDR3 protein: CASSRLGGDSPLHF. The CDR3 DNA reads TGTGCCAGCAGCCGCTTGGGGGGCGATTCACCCCTCCACTTT.